Below, 30 T cell receptor beta chains from the same sample are listed, as sequenced in a study of blood T cell repertoires in COVID-19. Measured with immunoSEQ multiplex PCR; TCRdb has only the in-frame clones, and not every one. The table lists approximately 220,000 clones, under 90% of them singletons, with more than 4.5% in the top ten. The sequenced material came from PBMCs or T cells enriched from blood (not recorded which). The source of these receptors is a woman in her fifties or sixties who had been exposed to COVID-19.

The chain combines TRBV4-2 with TRBJ1-1; maybe TRBD1 (5 bases). Germline V gives CDR1 LGHNA, CDR2 YNFKEQ. The germline V and J ends were trimmed by 0 bases and 3 bases, with 11 bases remaining between them. CDR3 size: 15 residues. This CDR3 is CASSQDSRVYTEAFF. CDR3 sequence (DNA): TGTGCCAGCAGCCAAGATAGCAGGGTATACACTGAAGCTTTCTTT.

The chain employs TRBV19 and TRBJ1-1; a weak D match, TRBD1 (5 bases). V gave up 5 bases and J gave up 1 base, with 14 bases separating them. The CDR3 extends over 15 amino acids. Germline-derived CDR1 and CDR2 are LNHDA and SQIVND (reference sequence). Written as DNA, the CDR3 is TGTGCCAGTAGTTATTCTCCGGGGGGGAACACTGAAGCTTTCTTT. Protein: CASSYSPGGNTEAFF.

Worth noting for this clone: In the same sample, other DNA sequences code for this CDR3. The chain links TRBV11-2 to TRBJ2-2; 7 nucleotides match TRBD2. Looked up from germline, CDR1 is SGHAT and CDR2 is FQNNGV. The length of the CDR3 is 15 residues. The J segment lost 4 bases and the V segment lost 1 base, leaving 3 bases of the junction unmatched. CDR3 sequence reads: CASSLGLAGTGELFF. Here the CDR3 DNA reads TGTGCCAGCAGCTTAGGACTAGCAGGCACCGGGGAGCTGTTTTTT. Full variable domain (outside the CDR3, taken from reference TRBV11-2 and TRBJ2-2): EAGVAQSPRYKIIEKRQSVAFWCNPISGHATLYWYQQILGQGPKLLIQFQNNGVVDDSQLPKDRFSAERLKGVDSTLKIQPAKLEDSAVYLCASSLGLAGTGELFFGEGSRLTVL.

The chain employs TRBV2 and TRBJ2-2; D perhaps matches TRBD1 (5 bases). This CDR3 comprises 16 residues. Trimming took 4 bases from V and 5 from J, leaving 17 bases between them. The germline V gene has CDR1 SNHLY and CDR2 FYNNEI. CDR3 nucleotides: TGTGCCAGCAGTGCACTGTCCAGGGTTAGGACCGGGGAGCTGTTTTTT. Translation gives CASSALSRVRTGELFF.

The rearrangement uses TRBV29-1 and TRBJ2-3, with 8 bases matching TRBD2. There are 15 residues in the CDR3. Germline trimming cut 5 bases from V and 6 bases from J; bases unmatched to any gene: 13. The germline CDR1 and CDR2 sequences are SQVTM and ANQGSEA. This CDR3 is CSVSSGGGDWDTQYF. The CDR3, as DNA: TGCAGCGTTTCTTCCGGGGGGGGCGACTGGGATACGCAGTATTTT.

The CDR3 reads CASSLTGWVKRSSYNEQFF. The DNA for the CDR3 is TGTGCCAGCAGCTTAACGGGGTGGGTCAAGCGGAGCTCCTACAATGAGCAGTTCTTC. The rearrangement links TRBV7-9 to TRBJ2-1, with TRBD2 as a possible D gene (5 bases). CDR1 and CDR2 (germline): SEHNR, FQNEAQ (reference sequence). This CDR3 is built from 19 residues. With 2 bases removed from V and 0 bases from J, the gap between germline ends came to 20 bases.

The chain is built from TRBV2 and TRBJ2-6; 7 bases are a match to TRBD1. Germline V CDR1 and CDR2: SNHLY, FYNNEI. There are 18 residues in the CDR3. J lost 0 bases, V lost 5 bases, and 10 bases had no gene match. The CDR3 spells CASSTWTGRASGANVLTF. The CDR3 coding sequence is TGTGCCAGCAGTACGTGGACAGGTCGGGCCTCTGGGGCCAACGTCCTGACTTTC.

The chain carries TRBV9 and TRBJ1-1; D uncertain. This CDR3 region has 13 residues. Germline CDR1 SGDLS, CDR2 YYNGEE. Trimming pared 0 bases from V and 0 bases from J, leaving 3 bases between. CDR3 nucleotides: TGTGCCAGCAGCGTAGAGCTGAACACTGAAGCTTTCTTT. It specifies CASSVELNTEAFF.

The chain joins TRBV11-2 to TRBJ1-3; 8 bases fit TRBD1. The CDR3 spans 18 residues. V was pared by 2 bases and J by 0 bases, with 9 bases of the junction left unmatched. Looked up from germline, CDR1 is SGHAT and CDR2 is FQNNGV. The CDR3 region has the DNA TGTGCCAGCAGCTTACCCTACAGGGGGACTTACTCTGGAAACACCATATATTTT. Its protein product is CASSLPYRGTYSGNTIYF.

This clone was observed a handful of times. The chain joins TRBV11-2 to TRBJ2-2; the match to TRBD1 covers 8 bases. The CDR3 extends over 16 amino acids. V trimming: 7 bases; J trimming: 4 bases; junction bases outside the gene matches: 11. CDR1 and CDR2 (germline): SGHAT, FQNNGV. CDR3 in amino acids: CASTKDRASTTGELFF. For the CDR3, the DNA is TGTGCCAGCACTAAGGACAGGGCTTCGACCACCGGGGAGCTGTTTTTT.

DNA of the CDR3: TGTGCCACCAGTGACCCACAGGGGGGGGCCTACGAGCAGTACTTC. It codes for CATSDPQGGAYEQYF. The chain carries TRBV24-1 and TRBJ2-7, with D perhaps matching TRBD1 (8 bases). Germline V gives CDR1 KGHDR, CDR2 SFDVKD. Trimming took 4 bases from V and 2 from J, leaving 14 bases between them. The CDR3 covers 15 residues.

This clone was recorded a few times. The rearrangement links TRBV11-2 to TRBJ1-2; D call uncertain. CDR1 and CDR2 (germline): SGHAT, FQNNGV. This CDR3 comprises 14 residues. Deletions cut 0 bases from V and 4 bases from J, with 9 bases between. CDR3 sequence reads: CASSLDHGLYGYTF. CDR3 sequence (DNA): TGTGCCAGCAGCTTAGATCACGGACTCTATGGCTACACCTTC.

V gene TRBV6-1 combines with J gene TRBJ1-5, with unresolved D. Trimming took off 1 base at V and 5 bases at J, with 6 bases between the two ends. The CDR3 has 13 residues. Germline assignment: CDR1 MNHNS and CDR2 SASEGT. CDR3 loop: CASSEGGYQPQHF. The CDR3 region has the DNA TGTGCCAGCAGTGAAGGCGGTTATCAGCCCCAGCATTTT.

The chain employs TRBV27 and TRBJ1-6, with 9 bases identical to TRBD1. The germline CDR1 and CDR2 sequences are MNHEY and SMNVEV (reference sequence). The CDR3 runs to 16 residues. The trim removed 5 bases at V and 7 bases at J, leaving 9 bases unmatched. The CDR3 nucleotides read TGTGCCAGCAGTCCCAGAGGACAGGGGCAAAATTCACCCCTCCACTTT. This translates into CASSPRGQGQNSPLHF.

This clone was observed once. This chain links TRBV2 with TRBJ2-7, with D hard to call. This CDR3 has 14 amino acids. Germline V gene data show CDR1 as SNHLY and CDR2 as FYNNEI. V dropped 8 bases and J dropped 1 base, with 15 bases sitting between them. CDR3 sequence (DNA): TGTGCCAGCCGATTCCAGGAATCTTCCTACGAGCAGTACTTC. The encoded protein is CASRFQESSYEQYF.

CDR3 sequence (DNA): TGTGCCGGGGAGGGACAGGGATTCAGTGGCTACACCTTC. Its translation is CAGEGQGFSGYTF. This chain joins TRBV6-5 and TRBJ1-2; 9 nucleotides line up with TRBD1. Germline V gene sequence: CDR1 MNHEY, CDR2 SVGAGI. After removal of 11 bases from V and 7 bases from J, the junction contained 11 bases not matched to a gene. There are 13 residues in the CDR3.

The CDR3 region has the DNA TGTGCCAGCAGCTTAACCCCTTCCTGGCTAGACGAGCAGTACTTC. It codes for CASSLTPSWLDEQYF. The genes are TRBV11-2 and TRBJ2-7; D not certain. Per germline, CDR1 SGHAT and CDR2 FQNNGV. CDR3 length: 15 residues. The ends were cut back, 2 bases at V and 5 bases at J, with 16 bases in the middle.

The V gene is TRBV6-6, the J gene TRBJ1-3; D gene uncertain. Germline V CDR1 and CDR2: MNHNY, SVGAGI (reference sequence). There are 16 residues in the CDR3. Trimming took off 2 bases at V and 4 bases at J, with 15 bases between the two ends. The CDR3 DNA is TGTGCCAGCAGTTACGCAGAGGCAGGAGGAGGAAACACCATATATTTT. It translates to CASSYAEAGGGNTIYF.

The genes are TRBV6-1 and TRBJ1-1, with D unresolved. The CDR3 contains 13 residues. Germline V gene data show CDR1 as MNHNS and CDR2 as SASEGT. The ends were cut back, 3 bases at V and 6 bases at J, with 11 bases in the middle. The CDR3 nucleotides read TGTGCCAGCAGTGATTACTTCGGAGCTGAAGCTTTCTTT. This sequence encodes CASSDYFGAEAFF.

The V call is TRBV29-1, the J call TRBJ2-1; 10 bases are a match to TRBD2. The CDR3 spans 17 residues. The ends lost 6 bases at V and 4 bases at J; junction bases unmatched: 15. CDR1 and CDR2 (germline): SQVTM, ANQGSEA. CDR3 region: CSVKYRTSGSIYNEQFF. CDR3 coding DNA: TGCAGCGTCAAATATAGGACTAGCGGAAGTATTTACAATGAGCAGTTCTTC.

The chain recombines TRBV7-9 with TRBJ2-2, with D maybe TRBD2 (7 bases). The germline gives CDR1 SEHNR, CDR2 FQNEAQ (reference sequence). Trimming pared 5 bases from V and 9 bases from J, leaving 16 bases between. The CDR3 length is 14 residues. The DNA of the CDR3 is TGTGCCAGCAGCCAACCAGGGGAGGGACGGGAGCTGTTTTTT. Its protein is CASSQPGEGRELFF.

This clone appeared a few times. The chain has TRBV3-1 (or the pseudogene TRBV3-2) and TRBJ1-1; perhaps TRBD1 as D (5 bases). Germline CDR1 and CDR2: LGHDT and YNNKEL (reference sequence). V lost 1 base and J 6 bases, leaving 12 bases between the germline ends. The CDR3 has 14 amino acids. CDR3 sequence: CASSQVGGGSEAFF. The CDR3 nucleotides are TGTGCCAGCAGCCAAGTGGGCGGGGGATCTGAAGCTTTCTTT.

The chain has TRBV5-1 and TRBJ2-3; D gene uncertain. Per germline, CDR1 SGHRS and CDR2 YFSETQ. The V gene lost 0 bases and the J gene lost 4 bases, with 12 bases spanning the gap. This CDR3 comprises 15 residues. CDR3 bases: TGCGCCAGCAGCTTGGCATCCCCCGGTGCAGATACGCAGTATTTT. It specifies CASSLASPGADTQYF.

The rearrangement uses TRBV5-6 and TRBJ1-4, with 9 bases identical to TRBD1. Germline trimming cut 4 bases from V and 3 bases from J; bases unmatched to any gene: 7. The germline CDR1 and CDR2 sequences are SGHDT and YYEEEE. The CDR3 is made up of 16 amino acids. The CDR3 DNA follows: TGTGCCAGCAGCCCCCCTGGGACAGGGCCTAATGAAAAACTGTTTTTT. Translated: CASSPPGTGPNEKLFF.

The chain is built from TRBV28 and TRBJ2-7; 11 positions agree with TRBD2. V shed 6 bases, J shed 0 bases, and the junction held 7 bases outside the gene matches. The CDR3 has 16 residues. The germline gives CDR1 MDHEN, CDR2 SYDVKM. CDR3 in amino acids: CASSWRGTSGSYEQYF. CDR3 bases: TGTGCCAGCAGCTGGCGAGGGACTAGCGGCTCCTACGAGCAGTACTTC.

The V call is TRBV10-3, the J call TRBJ2-2, with D maybe TRBD1 (5 bases). V was pared by 3 bases and J by 0 bases, with 14 bases between. The CDR3 contains 17 residues. Germline V gene data show CDR1 as ENHRY and CDR2 as SYGVKD. CDR3 sequence: CAISEGQGLSNTGELFF. In DNA, the CDR3 is TGTGCCATCAGTGAAGGGCAGGGCCTTTCGAACACCGGGGAGCTGTTTTTT.

The chain links TRBV10-3 to TRBJ1-1; 8 positions agree with TRBD1. V lost 3 bases to trimming and J lost 3 bases; unmatched junction nucleotides: 6. Per germline, CDR1 ENHRY and CDR2 SYGVKD. The length of the CDR3 is 15 residues. In DNA form, the CDR3 reads TGTGCCATCAGTGACTCTTACAGGGGGGACACTGAAGCTTTCTTT. Its translation: CAISDSYRGDTEAFF.

Here the CDR3 DNA reads TGTGCCAGCAGCTTAGGAGCACCTGACAGGGCCCCTTTCTTT. Residues: CASSLGAPDRAPFF. The rearrangement links TRBV7-9 to TRBJ1-1, with 7 bases lining up with TRBD1. V gave up 1 base and J gave up 12 bases; unmatched junction bases: 11. From germline, CDR1 is SEHNR and CDR2 FQNEAQ (reference sequence). The CDR3 is 14 residues long.

The chain couples TRBV6-5 to TRBJ1-2; D gene uncertain. Germline V gives CDR1 MNHEY, CDR2 SVGAGI. V lost 7 bases, J lost 8 bases, and 14 bases lay in between. The CDR3 sequence is 12 residues long. This CDR3 reads CASTERANGYTF. The CDR3 DNA reads as TGTGCCAGCACCGAGCGGGCGAACGGCTACACCTTC.

This clone was seen only once. V gene TRBV2 combines with J gene TRBJ1-1; D is perhaps TRBD1 (5 bases). Germline assignment: CDR1 SNHLY and CDR2 FYNNEI. CDR3 length: 16 residues. Trimming removed 6 bases from V and 6 bases from J, with 23 bases in between. CDR3 DNA sequence: TGTGCCAGCAGAAGGGCCGAGCTTGGGACTAACGCTGAAGCTTTCTTT. This gives the protein CASRRAELGTNAEAFF.